This T cell receptor beta chain was identified during a study of shared clonotypes between healthy human individuals. Sequencing used immunoSEQ multiplex PCR; TCRdb keeps in-frame clones, though not all of them. The sample includes around 1.5 million clones, 95% to 99% of them seen just once. This CDR3 region has 16 residues. Germline V CDR1 and CDR2: MDHEN, SYDVKM. The V segment lost 3 bases and the J segment 7 bases; nucleotides outside the gene matches: 8. J is TRBJ1-5 and V is TRBV28, with 11 nucleotides matching TRBD1. Material: naive CD4+ T cells sorted from blood. The sample's subset: CD45RA+ positively selected. This clonotype was sampled from a man aged 30 to 39 in good health. The CDR3 DNA sequence: TGTGCCAGCAGTTTGACGGACAGGGGGCGTAGGCAGCCCCAGCATTTT. This gives the protein CASSLTDRGRRQPQHF.